This T cell receptor (beta chain) comes out of a study of blood T cell repertoires in COVID-19. Study information: Italy, Spain and the United States were the sources of the convalescent and acute COVID-19 samples.

Unmatched junction bases numbered 8, after V lost 10 bases and J lost 1 base. The CDR3 sequence is 14 residues long. Only one count was recorded for this clone. Only in-frame clones appear in the TCRdb table, and some are missing; sequencing was by immunoSEQ multiplex PCR. Of 26,000 or so clones detected, more than 80% appear once; the ten largest clones hold approximately 2.5%. This sequence was found in a human donor in a cohort sampled during active COVID-19. Input material: peripheral blood. The rearrangement joins TRBV23-1 to TRBJ2-3, with 7 bases that match TRBD2. TRBV23-1 is recorded as an ORF, its role being uncertain. CDR3: CAIMGGNGTDTQYF. CDR3 sequence (DNA): TGCGCCATTATGGGGGGGAATGGCACAGATACGCAGTATTTT.